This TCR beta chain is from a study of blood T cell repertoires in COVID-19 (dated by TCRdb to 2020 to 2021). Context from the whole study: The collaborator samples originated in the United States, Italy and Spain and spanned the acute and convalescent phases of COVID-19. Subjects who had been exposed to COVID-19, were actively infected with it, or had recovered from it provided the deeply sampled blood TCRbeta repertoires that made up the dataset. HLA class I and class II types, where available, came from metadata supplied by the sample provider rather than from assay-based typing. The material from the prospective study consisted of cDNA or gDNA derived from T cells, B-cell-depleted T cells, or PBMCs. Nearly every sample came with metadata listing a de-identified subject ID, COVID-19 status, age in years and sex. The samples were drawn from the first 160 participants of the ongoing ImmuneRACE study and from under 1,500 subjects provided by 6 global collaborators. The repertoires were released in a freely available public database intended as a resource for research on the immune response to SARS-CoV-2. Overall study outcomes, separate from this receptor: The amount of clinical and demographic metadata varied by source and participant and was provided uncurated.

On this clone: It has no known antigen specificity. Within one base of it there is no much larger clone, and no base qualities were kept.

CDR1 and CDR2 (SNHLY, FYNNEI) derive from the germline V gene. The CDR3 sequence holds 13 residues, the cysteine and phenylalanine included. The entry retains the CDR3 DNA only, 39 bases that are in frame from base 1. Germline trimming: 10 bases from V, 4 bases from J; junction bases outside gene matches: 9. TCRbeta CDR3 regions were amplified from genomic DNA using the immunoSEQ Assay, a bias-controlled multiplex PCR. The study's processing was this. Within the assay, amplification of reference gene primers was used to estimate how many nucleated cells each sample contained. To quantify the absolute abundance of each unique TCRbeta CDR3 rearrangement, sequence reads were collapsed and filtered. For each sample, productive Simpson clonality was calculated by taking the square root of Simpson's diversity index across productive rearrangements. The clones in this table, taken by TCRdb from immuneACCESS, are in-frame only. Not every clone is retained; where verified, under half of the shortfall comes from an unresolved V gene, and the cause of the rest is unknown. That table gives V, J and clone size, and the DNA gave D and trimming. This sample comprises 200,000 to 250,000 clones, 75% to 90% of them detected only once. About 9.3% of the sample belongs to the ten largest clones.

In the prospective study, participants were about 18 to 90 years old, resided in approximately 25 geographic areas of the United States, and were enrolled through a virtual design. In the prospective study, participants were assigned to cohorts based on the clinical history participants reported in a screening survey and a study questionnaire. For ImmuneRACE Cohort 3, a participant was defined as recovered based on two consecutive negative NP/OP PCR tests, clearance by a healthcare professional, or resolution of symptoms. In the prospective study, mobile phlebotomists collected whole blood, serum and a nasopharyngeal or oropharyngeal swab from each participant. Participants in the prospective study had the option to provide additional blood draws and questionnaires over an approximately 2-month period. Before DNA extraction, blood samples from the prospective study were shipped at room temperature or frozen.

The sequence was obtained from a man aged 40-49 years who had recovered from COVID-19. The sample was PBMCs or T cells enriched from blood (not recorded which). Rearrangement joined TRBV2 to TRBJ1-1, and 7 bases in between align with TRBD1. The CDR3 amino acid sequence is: CATLKEGATEAFF. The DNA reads TGTGCCACACTTAAGGAGGGGGCCACTGAAGCTTTCTTT.